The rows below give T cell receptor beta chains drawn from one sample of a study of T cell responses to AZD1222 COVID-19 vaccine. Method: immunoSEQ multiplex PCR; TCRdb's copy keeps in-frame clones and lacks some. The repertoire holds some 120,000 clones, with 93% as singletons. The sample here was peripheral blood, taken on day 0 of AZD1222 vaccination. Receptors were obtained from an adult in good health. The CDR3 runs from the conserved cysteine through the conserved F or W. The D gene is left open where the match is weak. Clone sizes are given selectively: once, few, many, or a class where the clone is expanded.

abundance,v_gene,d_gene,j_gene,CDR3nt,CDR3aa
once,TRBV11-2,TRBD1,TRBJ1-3,TGTGCCAGCAGCCCCATTTCGGGACAGGGGTCTGGAAACACCATATATTTT,CASSPISGQGSGNTIYF
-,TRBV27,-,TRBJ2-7,TGTGCCAGCAGTTTAGCAGGATTCTCCTACGAGCAGTACTTC,CASSLAGFSYEQYF
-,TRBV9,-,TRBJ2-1,TGTGCCAGCAGCGCTTACCGGGAGAATGTAAATGAGCAGTTCTTC,CASSAYRENVNEQFF
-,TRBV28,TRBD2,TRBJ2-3,TGTGCCAGCAGTCCCCGGGGGGCGGGAGGGAATACGGATACGCAGTATTTT,CASSPRGAGGNTDTQYF
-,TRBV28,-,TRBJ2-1,TGTGCCAGCAAGAGGTCGGGTCCACACAATGAGCAGTTCTTC,CASKRSGPHNEQFF
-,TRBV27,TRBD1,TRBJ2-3,TGTGCCAGCAGTCTACAACCGGGACAGGTGGCAGATACGCAGTATTTT,CASSLQPGQVADTQYF
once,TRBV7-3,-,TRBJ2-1,TGTGCCAGCAGCCTAAGGGGGTCAGGGAGAACCAATGAGCAGTTCTTC,CASSLRGSGRTNEQFF
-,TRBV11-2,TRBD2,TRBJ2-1,TGTGCCAGCAGCCTTCCGAGACTAGCAGGTGAGCAGTTCTTC,CASSLPRLAGEQFF
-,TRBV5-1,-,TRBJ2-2,TGCGCCAGCAGCTTGGAGCCGAGCGGGGAGCTGTTTTTT,CASSLEPSGELFF
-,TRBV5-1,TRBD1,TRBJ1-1,TGCGCCAGCAGCTTGGGACAGGGGGCGCGGACCACTGAAGCTTTCTTT,CASSLGQGARTTEAFF
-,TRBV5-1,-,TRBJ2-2,TGCGCCAGCAGCATACTGGAGAGTCACACCGGGGAGCTGTTTTTT,CASSILESHTGELFF
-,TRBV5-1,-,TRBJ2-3,TGCGCCAGCAGCATCGGGACTGGGGGCACAGATACGCAGTATTTT,CASSIGTGGTDTQYF
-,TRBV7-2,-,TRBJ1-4,TGTGCCAGCAGCTTAGCGCGAGGGTCCAATGAAAAACTGTTTTTT,CASSLARGSNEKLFF
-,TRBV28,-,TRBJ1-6,TGTGCCAGCAGTCCCCCTCTAAGGGGTTCACCCCTCCACTTT,CASSPPLRGSPLHF
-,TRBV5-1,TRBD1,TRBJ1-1,TGCGCCAGCAGCTTGGCCTTTCCCGACAGGGGATTTTACATGAACACTGAAGCTTTCTTT,CASSLAFPDRGFYMNTEAFF
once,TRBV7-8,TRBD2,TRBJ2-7,TGTGCCAGCAGCTTAGGGCGGGAGGCCTACGAGCAGTACTTC,CASSLGREAYEQYF
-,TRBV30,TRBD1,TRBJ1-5,TGTGCCTGGAGTTTCGGACAGGGGAATCAGCCCCAGCATTTT,CAWSFGQGNQPQHF
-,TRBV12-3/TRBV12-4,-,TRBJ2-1,TGTGCCAGCAGTGAGGACACGTACAATGAGCAGTTCTTC,CASSEDTYNEQFF
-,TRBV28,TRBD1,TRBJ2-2,TGTGCCAGCAGTTTACTGGACAGGGAGCCCGGGGAGCTGTTTTTT,CASSLLDREPGELFF
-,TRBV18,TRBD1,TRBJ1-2,TGTGCCAGCTCACGAACCCCAGTGGGACAGGCTGACTATGGCTACACCTTC,CASSRTPVGQADYGYTF